The rows below give T cell receptor beta chains drawn from one sample of a study of shared clonotypes between healthy human individuals. Using immunoSEQ multiplex PCR, the repertoire was profiled, and TCRdb retains in-frame clones only, with some absent. The table records about 2.1 million clones, roughly 93% of them present only once. The material sequenced was naive CD8+ T cells from PBMCs. The receptors originated from a man between 18 and 29 years old in good health. Some clones in this sample may be carry-over from other donors' samples. Each CDR3 is given with its conserved first and last residue. The order of the fields is J gene, V gene, clone size, D gene, CDR3 protein, CDR3 DNA. The D gene is left open where the match is weak. Some rows mark clone size as missing; the rest say once, few, many or name a class of expanded clone.

>TRBJ2-1|TRBV30|.|.
CAWSVLGDEQFF
TGTGCCTGGAGTGTACTTGGGGATGAGCAGTTCTTC
>TRBJ2-7|TRBV4-2|.|.
CASSQERADYEQYF
TGTGCCAGCAGCCAAGAAAGGGCCGACTACGAGCAGTACTTC
>TRBJ1-2|TRBV2|.|TRBD1
CASVNRGPYGSTNGYTF
TGTGCCAGCGTAAACAGGGGACCCTATGGAAGTACAAATGGCTACACCTTC
>TRBJ2-7|TRBV28|.|.
CASSLSDSNEQYF
TGTGCCAGCAGTTTATCAGACTCTAATGAGCAGTACTTC
>TRBJ1-4|TRBV14|.|.
CASSQDYSGATNEKLFF
TGTGCCAGCAGCCAAGATTATTCCGGGGCAACTAATGAAAAACTGTTTTTT
>TRBJ1-5|TRBV7-9|.|.
CASSLVDNQPQHF
TGTGCCAGCAGCTTAGTCGACAATCAGCCCCAGCATTTT
>TRBJ1-1|TRBV6-5|.|.
CASSPLDRNTEAFF
TGTGCCAGCAGTCCCCTGGACCGGAACACTGAAGCTTTCTTT
>TRBJ2-7|TRBV28|.|.
CASSLSEEGDYEQYF
TGTGCCAGCAGTTTATCAGAGGAAGGAGATTACGAGCAGTACTTC
>TRBJ2-1|TRBV7-6|.|TRBD2
CASSLTSGDAFYNEQFF
TGTGCCAGCAGCTTAACGAGCGGGGATGCCTTCTACAATGAGCAGTTCTTC
>TRBJ1-2|TRBV19|.|.
CASSIVEDSLNYGYTF
TGTGCCAGTAGTATAGTCGAGGACAGCCTTAACTATGGCTACACCTTC
>TRBJ2-3|TRBV4-1|once|TRBD2
CASSQGEREFVVDTQYF
TGCGCCAGCAGCCAAGGGGAGCGGGAGTTTGTCGTTGATACGCAGTATTTT
>TRBJ2-2|TRBV19|.|.
CASGTPTGELFF
TGTGCCAGTGGTACACCGACCGGGGAGCTGTTTTTT
>TRBJ2-5|TRBV2|.|.
CASSDPGEGELSETQYF
TGTGCCAGCAGTGACCCAGGGGAGGGTGAGCTATCAGAGACCCAGTACTTC
>TRBJ2-2|TRBV9|.|TRBD2
CASSARTSGRSDTGELFF
TGTGCCAGCAGCGCCCGGACTAGCGGGAGGTCAGACACCGGGGAGCTGTTTTTT
>TRBJ2-5|TRBV19|.|.
CASSPRWDEETQYF
TGTGCCAGTAGTCCTCGTTGGGATGAAGAGACCCAGTACTTC
>TRBJ1-5|TRBV28|.|TRBD1
CASIKPGQGGTSNQPQHF
TGTGCCAGCATAAAACCGGGACAGGGGGGGACGAGCAATCAGCCCCAGCATTTT
>TRBJ2-7|TRBV7-3|.|TRBD1
CASSLLPGTGYEQYF
TGTGCCAGCAGCCTCCTCCCCGGGACAGGCTACGAGCAGTACTTC
>TRBJ1-1|TRBV5-6|.|.
CASSLAGVRFEAFF
TGTGCCAGCAGCTTGGCCGGGGTGAGGTTCGAAGCTTTCTTT
>TRBJ2-3|TRBV4-1|.|TRBD1
CASSQDLGTGITDTQYF
TGCGCCAGCAGCCAAGATCTCGGGACAGGGATCACAGATACGCAGTATTTT
>TRBJ2-5|TRBV4-3|.|.
CASSQDLLLETQYF
TGCGCCAGCAGCCAAGATCTTCTTTTAGAGACCCAGTACTTC
>TRBJ2-7|TRBV5-4|.|.
CASSPGAGTESSYEQYF
TGTGCCAGCAGCCCTGGTGCCGGGACGGAAAGCTCCTACGAGCAGTACTTC
>TRBJ2-2|TRBV9|once|TRBD1
CASSVVGTGGLTRNTGELFF
TGTGCCAGCAGCGTAGTGGGGACAGGGGGCCTTACTAGGAACACCGGGGAGCTGTTTTTT
>TRBJ2-1|TRBV11-2|.|TRBD2
CASSFGGGYSSYNEQFF
TGTGCCAGCAGCTTTGGCGGGGGGTATAGCTCCTACAATGAGCAGTTCTTC
>TRBJ1-4|TRBV9|.|.
CASRGVATNEKLFF
TGTGCCAGCAGGGGGGTTGCAACTAATGAAAAACTGTTTTTT
>TRBJ2-7|TRBV7-9|.|.
CASSTTDSQNF
TGTGCCAGCAGCACGACGGACAGTCAAAACTTC
>TRBJ1-5|TRBV6-5|.|.
CASSYSRGGQPQHF
TGTGCCAGCAGTTACTCCAGGGGTGGTCAGCCCCAGCATTTT
>TRBJ1-5|TRBV19|.|.
CASSMKTNQPQHF
TGTGCCAGTAGTATGAAGACCAATCAGCCCCAGCATTTT
>TRBJ2-7|TRBV6-1|.|.
CASGLGAGRSYEQYF
TGTGCCAGCGGCTTAGGGGCGGGACGCTCCTACGAGCAGTACTTC
>TRBJ1-2|TRBV13|.|.
CASSYTAGPPVF
TGTGCCAGCAGCTACACAGCTGGACCCCCCGTGTTC
>TRBJ2-1|TRBV14|.|TRBD1
CASSQINRGHEQFF
TGTGCCAGCAGCCAAATTAACAGGGGGCATGAGCAGTTCTTC